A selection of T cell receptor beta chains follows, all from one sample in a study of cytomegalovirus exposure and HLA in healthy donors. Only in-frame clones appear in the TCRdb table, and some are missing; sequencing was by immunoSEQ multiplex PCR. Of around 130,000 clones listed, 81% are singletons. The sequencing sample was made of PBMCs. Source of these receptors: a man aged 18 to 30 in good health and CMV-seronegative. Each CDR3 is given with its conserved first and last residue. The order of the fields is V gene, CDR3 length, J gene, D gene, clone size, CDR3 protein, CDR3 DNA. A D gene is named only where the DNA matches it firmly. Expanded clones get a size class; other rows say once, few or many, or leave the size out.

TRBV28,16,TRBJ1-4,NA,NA,CASSHTAQFTNEKLFF,TGTGCCAGCAGCCACACAGCACAGTTCACTAATGAAAAACTGTTTTTT
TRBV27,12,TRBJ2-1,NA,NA,CASSLSSGEQFF,TGTGCCAGCAGTTTGAGTAGTGGTGAGCAGTTCTTC
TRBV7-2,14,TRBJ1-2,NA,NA,CASSLKDSLKGYTF,TGTGCCAGCAGCTTGAAAGACAGCCTGAAGGGCTACACCTTC
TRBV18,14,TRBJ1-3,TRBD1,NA,CASRQGLSGNTIYF,TGTGCCAGCCGACAGGGGCTCTCTGGAAACACCATATATTTT
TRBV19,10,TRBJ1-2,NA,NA,CASGGKGYTF,TGTGCCAGTGGAGGGAAAGGCTACACCTTC
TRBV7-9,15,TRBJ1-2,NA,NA,CASSVLVGQGNGYTF,TGTGCCAGCAGCGTCCTTGTCGGGCAGGGTAATGGCTACACCTTC
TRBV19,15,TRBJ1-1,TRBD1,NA,CASSQNRGLDTEAFF,TGTGCCAGTAGTCAAAACAGGGGGTTGGACACTGAAGCTTTCTTT
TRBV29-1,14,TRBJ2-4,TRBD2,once,CSAQAGGAKNIQYF,TGCAGCGCCCAAGCGGGGGGGGCCAAAAACATTCAGTACTTC
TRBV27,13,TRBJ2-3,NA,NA,CASSFAVADTQYF,TGTGCCAGCAGTTTTGCGGTGGCAGATACGCAGTATTTT
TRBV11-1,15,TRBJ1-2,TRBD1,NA,CASSVDRDRAYGYTF,TGTGCCAGCAGCGTCGACCGGGACAGGGCATATGGCTACACCTTC
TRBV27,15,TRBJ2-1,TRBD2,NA,CASSGGLVFYNEQFF,TGTGCCAGCAGTGGGGGACTAGTCTTCTACAATGAGCAGTTCTTC
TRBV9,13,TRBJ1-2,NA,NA,CASSVSRNYGYTF,TGTGCCAGCAGCGTTTCCAGAAACTATGGCTACACCTTC
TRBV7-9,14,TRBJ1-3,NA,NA,CASSSDQGGNTIYF,TGTGCCAGCAGCTCTGACCAGGGTGGAAACACCATATATTTT
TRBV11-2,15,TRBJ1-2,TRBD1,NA,CASSSNRGSYYGYTF,TGTGCCAGCAGCTCCAACAGGGGAAGTTACTATGGCTACACCTTC
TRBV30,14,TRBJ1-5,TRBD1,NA,CAWSRTGDRGPQHF,TGTGCCTGGAGTCGGACAGGGGATCGAGGGCCCCAGCATTTT
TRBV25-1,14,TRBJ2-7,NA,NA,CASSDRGAGYEQYF,TGTGCCAGCAGTGACCGGGGGGCAGGATACGAGCAGTACTTC
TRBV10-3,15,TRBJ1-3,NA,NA,CAISESTGVGNTIYF,TGTGCCATCAGTGAGTCGACAGGCGTAGGAAACACCATATATTTT
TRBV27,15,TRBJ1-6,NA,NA,CASSPSRAYNSPLHF,TGTGCCAGCAGTCCGAGTAGAGCCTATAATTCACCCCTCCACTTT
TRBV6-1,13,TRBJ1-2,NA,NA,CASPTRVNYGYTF,TGTGCCAGCCCGACGCGGGTCAACTATGGCTACACCTTC
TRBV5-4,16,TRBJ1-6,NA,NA,CASSLAGGTSNSPLHF,TGTGCCAGCAGCTTGGCCGGAGGGACTTCTAATTCACCCCTCCACTTT
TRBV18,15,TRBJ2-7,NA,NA,CASSPLERGRDEQYF,TGTGCCAGCTCACCGCTAGAAAGGGGTAGGGACGAGCAGTACTTC
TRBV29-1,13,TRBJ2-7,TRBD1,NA,CSVSGTGLFEQYF,TGCAGCGTGTCCGGGACAGGTTTGTTCGAGCAGTACTTC
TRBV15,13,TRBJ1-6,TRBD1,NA,CATSGQGFSPLHF,TGTGCCACCAGCGGACAGGGGTTTTCACCCCTCCACTTT
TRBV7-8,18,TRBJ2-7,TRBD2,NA,CASSLARTSGGASYEQYF,TGTGCCAGCAGCTTAGCCAGGACTAGCGGGGGGGCATCCTACGAGCAGTACTTC
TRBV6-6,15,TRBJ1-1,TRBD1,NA,CASSYWDRPNTEAFF,TGTGCCAGCAGTTACTGGGACAGACCGAACACTGAAGCTTTCTTT
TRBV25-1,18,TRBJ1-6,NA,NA,CASSESLGGPSYNSPLHF,TGTGCCAGCAGTGAATCATTAGGGGGTCCGAGCTATAATTCACCCCTCCACTTT
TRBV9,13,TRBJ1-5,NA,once,CASSEWGGKPQHF,TGTGCCAGCAGCGAGTGGGGGGGTAAGCCCCAGCATTTT
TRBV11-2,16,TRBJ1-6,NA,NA,CASSLVSRLYNSPLHF,TGTGCCAGCAGCTTAGTCTCCAGGCTCTATAATTCACCCCTCCACTTT
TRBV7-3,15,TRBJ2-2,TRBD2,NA,CASSLTSGGTGELFF,TGTGCCAGCAGCTTAACCAGCGGGGGAACCGGGGAGCTGTTTTTT
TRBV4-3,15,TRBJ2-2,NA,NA,CASSSRQENTGELFF,TGCGCCAGCAGCTCACGACAGGAGAACACCGGGGAGCTGTTTTTT
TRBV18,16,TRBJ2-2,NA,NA,CASSPTRAGPTGELFF,TGTGCCAGCTCACCTACAAGAGCAGGGCCCACCGGGGAGCTGTTTTTT
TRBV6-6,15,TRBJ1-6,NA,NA,CASSYFRSEGSPLHF,TGTGCCAGCAGTTACTTTCGGTCCGAGGGTTCACCCCTCCACTTT
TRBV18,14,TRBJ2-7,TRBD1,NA,CASSPGTVSYEQYF,TGTGCCAGCTCACCCGGGACAGTCTCCTACGAGCAGTACTTC
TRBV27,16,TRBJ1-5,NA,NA,CASSSLPDSINQPQHF,TGTGCCAGCAGTTCTCTACCCGACAGCATAAATCAGCCCCAGCATTTT
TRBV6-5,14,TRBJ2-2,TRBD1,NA,CASSLMTGAGELFF,TGTGCCAGCAGTCTGATGACAGGGGCCGGGGAGCTGTTTTTT
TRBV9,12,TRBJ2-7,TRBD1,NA,CASSANRGEQYF,TGTGCCAGCAGCGCGAACAGGGGCGAGCAGTACTTC
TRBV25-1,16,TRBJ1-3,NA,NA,CASSESGGGGGNTIYF,TGTGCCAGCAGTGAATCTGGTGGGGGCGGGGGAAACACCATATATTTT